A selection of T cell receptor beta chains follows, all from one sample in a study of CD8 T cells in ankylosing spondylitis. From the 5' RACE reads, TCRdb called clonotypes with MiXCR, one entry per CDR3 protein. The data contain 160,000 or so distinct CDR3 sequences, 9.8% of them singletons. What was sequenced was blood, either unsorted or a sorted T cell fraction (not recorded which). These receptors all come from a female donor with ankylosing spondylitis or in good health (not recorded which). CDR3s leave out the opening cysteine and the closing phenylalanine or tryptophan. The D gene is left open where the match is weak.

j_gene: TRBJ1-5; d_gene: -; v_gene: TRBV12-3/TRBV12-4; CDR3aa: ASSPGVLGNQPQH
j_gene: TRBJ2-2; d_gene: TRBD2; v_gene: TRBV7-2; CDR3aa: ASRSSGLKNTGELF
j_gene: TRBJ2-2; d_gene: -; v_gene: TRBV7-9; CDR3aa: ASSFPFDRPPTGELF
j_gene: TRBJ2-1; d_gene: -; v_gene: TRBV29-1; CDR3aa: SVAGISYNEQF
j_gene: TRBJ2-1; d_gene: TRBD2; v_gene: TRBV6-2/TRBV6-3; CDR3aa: ASSTAGDEQF
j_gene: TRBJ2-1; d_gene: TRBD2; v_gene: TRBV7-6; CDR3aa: ASSLVPSGPQWDTYNEQF
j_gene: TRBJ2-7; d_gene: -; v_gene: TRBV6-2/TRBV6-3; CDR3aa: ASSYYDYEQY
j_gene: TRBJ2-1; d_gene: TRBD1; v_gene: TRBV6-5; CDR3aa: ASSYEPQGAGEQF
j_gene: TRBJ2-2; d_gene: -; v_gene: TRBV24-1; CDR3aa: ATSDTTTMNTGELF
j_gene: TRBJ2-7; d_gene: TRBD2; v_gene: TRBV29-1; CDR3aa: SVPGGGYEQY
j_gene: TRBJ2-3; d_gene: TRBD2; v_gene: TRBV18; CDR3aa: ASSPPTGGNTDTQY
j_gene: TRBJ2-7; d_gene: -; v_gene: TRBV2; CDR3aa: ATLIPPTGSNYEQY
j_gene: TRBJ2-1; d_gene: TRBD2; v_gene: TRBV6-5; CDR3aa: ASNLAGSSYNEQF
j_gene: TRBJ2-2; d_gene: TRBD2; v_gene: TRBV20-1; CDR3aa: SARPFLAERFANTGELF
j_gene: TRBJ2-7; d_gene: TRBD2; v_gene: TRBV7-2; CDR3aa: ASSLRLAGYLSYEQY
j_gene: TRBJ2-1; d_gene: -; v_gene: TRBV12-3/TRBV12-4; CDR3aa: ASSVGYNKQF
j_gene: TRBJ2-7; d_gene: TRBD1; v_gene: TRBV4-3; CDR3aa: ASSLVTGSYEQY
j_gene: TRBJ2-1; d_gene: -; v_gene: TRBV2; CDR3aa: ASRAVDLWPDEQF
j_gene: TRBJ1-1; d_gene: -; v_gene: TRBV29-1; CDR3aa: SAAWRGNTEAF
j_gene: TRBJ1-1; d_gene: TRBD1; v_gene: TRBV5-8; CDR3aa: ASSLQGATEAF
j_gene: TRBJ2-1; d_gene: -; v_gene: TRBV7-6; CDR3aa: ASSSFPTSSYNEQF
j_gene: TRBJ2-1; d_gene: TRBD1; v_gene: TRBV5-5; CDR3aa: ASSLGQGSEQF
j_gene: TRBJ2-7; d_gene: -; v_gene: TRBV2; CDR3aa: ASSDRGRPYEQY
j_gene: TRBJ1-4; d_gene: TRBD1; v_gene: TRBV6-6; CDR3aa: ASSYGDRVNEKLF
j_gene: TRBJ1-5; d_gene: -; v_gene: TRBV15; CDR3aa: ATSRDLGSNQPQH
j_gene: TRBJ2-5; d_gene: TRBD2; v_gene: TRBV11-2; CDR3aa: ASSLLAGDVETQY
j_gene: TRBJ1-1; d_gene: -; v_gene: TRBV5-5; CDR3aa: ASDWNTEAF
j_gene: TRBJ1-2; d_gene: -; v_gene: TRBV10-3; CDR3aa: AAGALIRGYT
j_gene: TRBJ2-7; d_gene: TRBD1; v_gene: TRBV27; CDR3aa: ASSSPLRTGNTYEQY
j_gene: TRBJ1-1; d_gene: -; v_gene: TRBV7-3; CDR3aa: ASSLIGGQATEAF
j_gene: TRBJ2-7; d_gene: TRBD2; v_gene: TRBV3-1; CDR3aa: ASSQKLSAGTSVAYEQY
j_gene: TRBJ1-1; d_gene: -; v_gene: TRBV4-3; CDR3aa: ASSQRDSGTVTF
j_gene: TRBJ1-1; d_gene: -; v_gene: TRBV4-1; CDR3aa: ASSKDTEAF
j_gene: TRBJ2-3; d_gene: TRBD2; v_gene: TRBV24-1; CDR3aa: ATSDLSPAGVDTQY
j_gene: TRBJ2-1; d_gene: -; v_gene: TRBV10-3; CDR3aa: AISEPRYNEQF
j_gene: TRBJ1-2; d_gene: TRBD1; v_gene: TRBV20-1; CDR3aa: SASHLGQGDGYT
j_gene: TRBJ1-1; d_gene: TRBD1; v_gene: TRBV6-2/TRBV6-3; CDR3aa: ASKSLWTGGLNTEAF
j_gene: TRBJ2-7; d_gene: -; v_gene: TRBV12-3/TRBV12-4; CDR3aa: ASTLSGEQY
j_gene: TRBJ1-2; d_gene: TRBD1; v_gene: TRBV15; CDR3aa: ATSRRQGRMDGYT
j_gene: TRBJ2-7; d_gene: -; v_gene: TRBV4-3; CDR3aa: ASSQGTRNEQC
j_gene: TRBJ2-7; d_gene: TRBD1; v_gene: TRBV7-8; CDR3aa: ASSQHDRVEQY
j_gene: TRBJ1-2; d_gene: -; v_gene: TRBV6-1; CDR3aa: ASSPEGNANYGYT
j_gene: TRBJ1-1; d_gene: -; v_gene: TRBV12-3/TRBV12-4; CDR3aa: ASSFEGTEAF
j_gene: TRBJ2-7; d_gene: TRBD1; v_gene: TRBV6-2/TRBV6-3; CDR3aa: ASSRQGLPYEQY
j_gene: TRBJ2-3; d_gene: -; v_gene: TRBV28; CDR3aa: ASSSPSAESTDTQY
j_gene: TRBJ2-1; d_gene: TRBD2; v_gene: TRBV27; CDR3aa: AIGLAGNEQF
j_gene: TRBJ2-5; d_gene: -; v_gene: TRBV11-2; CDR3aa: ASSQRRDQETQY
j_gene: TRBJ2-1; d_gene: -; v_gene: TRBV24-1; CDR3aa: ATSDPREGNEQF
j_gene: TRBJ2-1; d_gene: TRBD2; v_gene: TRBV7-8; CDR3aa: ASSPTGGGSQYEQF
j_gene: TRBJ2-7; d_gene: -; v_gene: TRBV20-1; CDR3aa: SARVRGEQY
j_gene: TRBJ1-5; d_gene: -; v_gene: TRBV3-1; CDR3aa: ASSQGRGEYSNQPQH
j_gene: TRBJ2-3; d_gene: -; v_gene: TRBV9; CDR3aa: ASSVGAGTTDTQY
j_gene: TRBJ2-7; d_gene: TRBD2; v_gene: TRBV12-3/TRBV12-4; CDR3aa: ASTPGGAYEQY
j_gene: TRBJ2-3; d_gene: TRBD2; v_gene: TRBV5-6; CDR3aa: ASSGRETDTQY
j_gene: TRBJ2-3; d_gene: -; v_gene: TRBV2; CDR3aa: ASSSPKWGGEDTQY
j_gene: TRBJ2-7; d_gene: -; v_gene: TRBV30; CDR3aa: AGHTGLDEQY
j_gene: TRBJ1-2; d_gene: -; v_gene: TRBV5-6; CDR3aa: ASSLVRVGGYT
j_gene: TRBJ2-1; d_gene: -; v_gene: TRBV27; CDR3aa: ASSLIASTYNEQF
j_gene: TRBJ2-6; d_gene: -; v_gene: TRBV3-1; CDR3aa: ASSQLSRSGANVLT